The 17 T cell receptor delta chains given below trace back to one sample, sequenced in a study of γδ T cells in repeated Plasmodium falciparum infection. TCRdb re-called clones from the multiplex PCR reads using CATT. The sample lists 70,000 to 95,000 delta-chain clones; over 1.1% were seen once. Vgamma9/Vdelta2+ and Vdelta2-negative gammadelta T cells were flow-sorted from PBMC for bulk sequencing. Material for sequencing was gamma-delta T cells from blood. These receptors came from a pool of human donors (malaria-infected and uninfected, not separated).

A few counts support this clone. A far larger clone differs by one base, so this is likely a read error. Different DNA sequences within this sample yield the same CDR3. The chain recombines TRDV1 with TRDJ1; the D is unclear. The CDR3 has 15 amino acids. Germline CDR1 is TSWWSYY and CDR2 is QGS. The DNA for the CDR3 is TGTGCTCTTGGGGAAAAACATTCTTTCCACGATAAACTCATCTTC. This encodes CALGEKHSFHDKLIF.

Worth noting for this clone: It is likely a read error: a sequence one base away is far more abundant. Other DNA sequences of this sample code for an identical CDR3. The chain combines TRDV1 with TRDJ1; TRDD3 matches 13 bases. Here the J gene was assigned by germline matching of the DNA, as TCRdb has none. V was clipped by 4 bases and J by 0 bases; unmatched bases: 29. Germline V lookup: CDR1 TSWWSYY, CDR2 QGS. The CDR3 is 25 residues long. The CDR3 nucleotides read TGTGCTCTTGGGGTCCCATTCCCCGCCCTTTCCTACTTTACTGGGGGATACGAGTACACCGATAAACTCATCTTT. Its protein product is CALGVPFPALSYFTGGYEYTDKLIF.

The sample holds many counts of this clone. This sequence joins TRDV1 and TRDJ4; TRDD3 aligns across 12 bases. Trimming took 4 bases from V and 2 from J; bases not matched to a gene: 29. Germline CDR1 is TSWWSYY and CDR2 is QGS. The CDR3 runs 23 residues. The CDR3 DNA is TGTGCTCTTGGGGGCCCCATGAGCCCCACTACTACTTGCTGGGGGATACGCATTAGACCCCTGATCTTT. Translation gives CALGGPMSPTTTCWGIRIRPLIF.

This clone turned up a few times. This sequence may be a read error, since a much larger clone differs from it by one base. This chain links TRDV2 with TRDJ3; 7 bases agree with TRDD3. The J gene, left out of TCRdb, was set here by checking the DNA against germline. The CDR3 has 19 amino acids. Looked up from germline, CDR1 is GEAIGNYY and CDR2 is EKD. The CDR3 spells CACDTVGGGQSWDTRQMFF. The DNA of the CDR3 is TGTGCCTGCGACACCGTAGGTGGGGGACAGTCCTGGGACACCCGACAGATGTTTTTC.

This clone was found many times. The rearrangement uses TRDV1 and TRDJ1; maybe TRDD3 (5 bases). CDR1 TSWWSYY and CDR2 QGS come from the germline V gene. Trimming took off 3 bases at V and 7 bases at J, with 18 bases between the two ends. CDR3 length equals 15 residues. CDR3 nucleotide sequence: TGTGCTCTTGGGGAGATCTACGGCGATGGGGTTAAACTCATCTTT. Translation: CALGEIYGDGVKLIF.

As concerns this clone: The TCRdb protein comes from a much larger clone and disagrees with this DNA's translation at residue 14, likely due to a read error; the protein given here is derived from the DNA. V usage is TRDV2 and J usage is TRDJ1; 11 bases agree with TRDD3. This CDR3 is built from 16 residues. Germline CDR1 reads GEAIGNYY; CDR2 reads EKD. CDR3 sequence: CACDTLGDTTPDKFIF. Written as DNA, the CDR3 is TGTGCCTGTGACACTCTGGGGGATACCACCCCCGATAAATTCATCTTT.

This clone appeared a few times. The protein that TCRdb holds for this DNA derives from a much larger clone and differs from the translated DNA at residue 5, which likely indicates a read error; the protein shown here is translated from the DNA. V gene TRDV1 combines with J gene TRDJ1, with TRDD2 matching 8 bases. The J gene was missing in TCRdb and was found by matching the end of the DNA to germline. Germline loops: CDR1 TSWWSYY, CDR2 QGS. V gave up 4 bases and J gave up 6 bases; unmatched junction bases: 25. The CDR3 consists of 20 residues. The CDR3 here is CALGGNFLQGSWRGTYKLIF. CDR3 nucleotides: TGTGCTCTTGGGGGAAACTTCCTACAAGGATCCTGGAGGGGGACATATAAACTCATCTTT.

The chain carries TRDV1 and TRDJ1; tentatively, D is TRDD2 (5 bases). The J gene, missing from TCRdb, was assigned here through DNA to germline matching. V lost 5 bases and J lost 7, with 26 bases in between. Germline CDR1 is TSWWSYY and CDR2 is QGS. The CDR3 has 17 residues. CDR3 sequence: CALGKGRTYTRDPKLIF. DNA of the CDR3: TGTGCTCTTGGGAAGGGCAGAACCTACACTAGGGACCCTAAACTCATCTTT.

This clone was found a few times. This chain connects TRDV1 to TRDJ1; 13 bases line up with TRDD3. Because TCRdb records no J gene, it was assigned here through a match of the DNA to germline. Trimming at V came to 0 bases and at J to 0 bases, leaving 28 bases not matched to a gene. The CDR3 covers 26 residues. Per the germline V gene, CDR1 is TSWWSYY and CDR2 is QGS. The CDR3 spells CALGELGAFRPYTGGYASPYTDKLIF. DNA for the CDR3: TGTGCTCTTGGGGAACTGGGGGCCTTCCGGCCGTATACTGGGGGATACGCGTCGCCGTACACCGATAAACTCATCTTT.

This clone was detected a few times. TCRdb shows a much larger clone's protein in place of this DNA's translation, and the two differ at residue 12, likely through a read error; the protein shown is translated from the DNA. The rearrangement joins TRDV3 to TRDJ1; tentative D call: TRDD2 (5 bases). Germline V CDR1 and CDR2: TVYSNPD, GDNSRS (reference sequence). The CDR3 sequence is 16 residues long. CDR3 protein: CAFLRGVPPYTGKLIF. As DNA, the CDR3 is TGTGCCTTTCTCCGAGGGGTTCCTCCTTACACCGGTAAACTCATCTTT. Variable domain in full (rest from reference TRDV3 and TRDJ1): CDKVTQSSPDQTVASGSEVVLLCTYDTVYSNPDLFWYRIRPDYSFQFVFYGDNSRSEGADFTQGRFSVKHILTQKAFHLVISPVRTEDSATYYCAFLRGVPPYTGKLIFGKGTRVTVEP.

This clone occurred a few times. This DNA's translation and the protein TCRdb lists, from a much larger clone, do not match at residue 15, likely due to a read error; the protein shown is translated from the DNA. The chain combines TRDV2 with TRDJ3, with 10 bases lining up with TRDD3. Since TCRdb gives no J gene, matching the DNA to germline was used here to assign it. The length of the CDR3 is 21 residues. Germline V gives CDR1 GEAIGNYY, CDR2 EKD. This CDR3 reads CACDTGGLLGDRAWGTRQMFF. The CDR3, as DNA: TGTGCCTGTGACACCGGCGGGCTACTGGGGGATCGCGCCTGGGGCACCCGACAGATGTTTTTC.

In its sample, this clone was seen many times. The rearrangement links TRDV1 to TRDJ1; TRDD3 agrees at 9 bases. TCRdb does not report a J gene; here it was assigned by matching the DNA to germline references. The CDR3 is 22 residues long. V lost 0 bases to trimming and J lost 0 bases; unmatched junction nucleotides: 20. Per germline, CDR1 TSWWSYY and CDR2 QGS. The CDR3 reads CALGELEENSYTWGIHTDKLIF. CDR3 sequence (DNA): TGTGCTCTTGGGGAACTGGAGGAAAATTCCTACACCTGGGGGATTCACACCGATAAACTCATCTTT.

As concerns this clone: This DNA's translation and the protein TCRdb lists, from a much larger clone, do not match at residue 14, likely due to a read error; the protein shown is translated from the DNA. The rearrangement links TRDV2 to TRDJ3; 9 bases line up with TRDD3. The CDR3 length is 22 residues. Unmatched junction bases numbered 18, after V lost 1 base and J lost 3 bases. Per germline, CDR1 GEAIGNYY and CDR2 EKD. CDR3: CACDTAGYGGIPGYWDTRQMFF. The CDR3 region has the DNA TGTGCCTGTGACACGGCAGGATACGGGGGGATACCGGGCTACTGGGACACCCGACAGATGTTTTTC.

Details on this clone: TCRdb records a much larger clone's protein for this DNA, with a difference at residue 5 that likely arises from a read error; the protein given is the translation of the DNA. In nucleotides, the CDR3 is TGTGCCTGTGACCAAATCAGCGGCGGGGGGATACGCGAATTGGCCGATAAACTCATCTTT. This translates into CACDQISGGGIRELADKLIF. The chain uses TRDV2 and TRDJ1; 10 bases map to TRDD3. TCRdb records no J gene; here it was assigned by comparing the DNA to germline. The junction had 21 bases not matched to a gene; V was cut back by 3 bases and J by 3 bases. The CDR3 is 20 amino acids. CDR1 is GEAIGNYY and CDR2 is EKD in the germline V gene.

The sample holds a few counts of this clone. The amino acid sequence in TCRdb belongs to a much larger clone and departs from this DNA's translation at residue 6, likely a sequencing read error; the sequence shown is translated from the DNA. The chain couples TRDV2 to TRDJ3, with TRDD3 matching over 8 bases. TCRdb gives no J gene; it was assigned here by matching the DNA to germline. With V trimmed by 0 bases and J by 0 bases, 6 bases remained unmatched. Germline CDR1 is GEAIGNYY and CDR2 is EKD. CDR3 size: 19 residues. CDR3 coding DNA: TGTGCCTGTGACACCATGGGGATACTTAGCTCCTGGGACACCCGACAGATGTTTTTC. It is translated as CACDTMGILSSWDTRQMFF.

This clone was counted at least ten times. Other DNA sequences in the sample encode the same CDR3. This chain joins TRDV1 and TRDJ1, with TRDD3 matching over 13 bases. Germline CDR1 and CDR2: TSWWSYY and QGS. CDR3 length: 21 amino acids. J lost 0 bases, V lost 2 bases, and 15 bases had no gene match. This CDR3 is CALGEGRRRTGGYGYTDKLIF. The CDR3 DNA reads TGTGCTCTTGGGGAAGGAAGACGCCGTACTGGGGGATACGGCTACACCGATAAACTCATCTTT.

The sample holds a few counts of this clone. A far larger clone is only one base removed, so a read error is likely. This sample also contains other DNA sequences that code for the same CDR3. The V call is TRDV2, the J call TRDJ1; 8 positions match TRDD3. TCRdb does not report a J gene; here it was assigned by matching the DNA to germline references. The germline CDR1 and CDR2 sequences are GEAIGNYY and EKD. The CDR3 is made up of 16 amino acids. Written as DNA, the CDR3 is TGTGCTTGTGTTTGGCTGGGGGACCCTCACACCGATAAACTCATCTTT. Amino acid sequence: CACVWLGDPHTDKLIF.